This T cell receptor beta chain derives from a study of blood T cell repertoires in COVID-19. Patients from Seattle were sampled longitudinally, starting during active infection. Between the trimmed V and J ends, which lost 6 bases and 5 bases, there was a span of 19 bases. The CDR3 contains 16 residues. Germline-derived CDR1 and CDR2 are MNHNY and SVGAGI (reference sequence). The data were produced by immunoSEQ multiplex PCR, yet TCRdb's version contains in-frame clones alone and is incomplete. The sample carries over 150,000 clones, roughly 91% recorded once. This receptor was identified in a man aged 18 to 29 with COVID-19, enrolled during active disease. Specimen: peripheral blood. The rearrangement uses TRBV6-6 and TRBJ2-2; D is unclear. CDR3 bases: TGTGCCAGCAGCCCCGGGTCTCCCATTTTAACCGGGGAGCTGTTTTTT. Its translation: CASSPGSPILTGELFF.